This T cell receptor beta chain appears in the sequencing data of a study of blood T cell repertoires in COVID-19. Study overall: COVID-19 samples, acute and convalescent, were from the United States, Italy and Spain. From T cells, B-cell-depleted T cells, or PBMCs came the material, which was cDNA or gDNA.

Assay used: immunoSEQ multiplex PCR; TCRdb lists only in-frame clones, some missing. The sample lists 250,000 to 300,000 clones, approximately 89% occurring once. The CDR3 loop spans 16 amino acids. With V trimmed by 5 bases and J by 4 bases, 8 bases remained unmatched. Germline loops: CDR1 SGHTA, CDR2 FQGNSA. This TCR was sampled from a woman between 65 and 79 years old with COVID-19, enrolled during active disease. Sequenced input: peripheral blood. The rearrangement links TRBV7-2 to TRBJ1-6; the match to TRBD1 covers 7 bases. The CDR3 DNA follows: TGTGCCAGCAGCCAGGGGGTTGGGGGGTATAATTCACCCCTCCACTTT. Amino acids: CASSQGVGGYNSPLHF.